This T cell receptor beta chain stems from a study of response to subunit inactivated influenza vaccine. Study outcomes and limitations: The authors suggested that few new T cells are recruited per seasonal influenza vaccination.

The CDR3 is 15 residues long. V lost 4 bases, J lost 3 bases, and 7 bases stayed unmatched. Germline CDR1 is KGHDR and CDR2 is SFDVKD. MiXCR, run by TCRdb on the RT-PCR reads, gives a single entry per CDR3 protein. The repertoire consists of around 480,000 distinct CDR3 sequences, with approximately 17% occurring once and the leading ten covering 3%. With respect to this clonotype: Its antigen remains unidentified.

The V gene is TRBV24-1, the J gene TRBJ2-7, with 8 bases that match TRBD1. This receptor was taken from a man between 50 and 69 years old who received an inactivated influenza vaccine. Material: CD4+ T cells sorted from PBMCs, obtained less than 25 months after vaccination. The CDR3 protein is CATSDPRTGSYEQYF. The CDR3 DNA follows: TGTGCCACCAGTGACCCGCGGACAGGGAGCTACGAGCAGTACTTC.